The rows below give T cell receptor beta chains drawn from one sample of a study of beta chain features in type 1 diabetes. Libraries were prepared by immunoSEQ multiplex PCR; TCRdb keeps only in-frame clonotypes and omits some of them. The table records 200,000 to 300,000 clones, around 21% of them present only once. Sequencing was carried out using naive CD4+ T cells from blood. These receptors were collected from a woman aged 35 to 49 with type 1 diabetes. Each CDR3 is given with its conserved first and last residue.

V gene | CDR3 length | CDR3 protein
TRBV9 | 14 | CASSVGQMNTEAFF
TRBV29-1 | 13 | CSGAGLPNTEAFF
TRBV2 | 14 | CASSMGLISDTQYF
TRBV4-3 | 14 | CASSQDQGGYGYTF
TRBV29-1 | 13 | CSVEGGGWTEAFF
TRBV18 | 16 | CASSPGAGGLSYEQYF
TRBV7-6 | 13 | CASSLAGAYEQYF
TRBV7-3 | 11 | CASSSGQEAFF
TRBV9 | 16 | CASSVQTSGGQETQYF
TRBV29-1 | 14 | CSVAMTGVNTEAFF
TRBV11-3 | 14 | CASSQGQGANEQFF
TRBV2 | 15 | CASSEGRGAYNEQFF
TRBV5-1 | 16 | CASSPLGQGAYNEQFF
TRBV7-9 | 12 | CASSLGAGELFF
TRBV5-1 | 15 | CASSAGTGNYNEQFF
TRBV27 | 16 | CASKTTGTGVITEAFF
TRBV7-2 | 13 | CASIGTGSSEQYF
TRBV18 | 13 | CASSLDRESPLHF
TRBV27 | 16 | CASSLSGANFQETQYF
TRBV5-1 | 15 | CASSLPGQAAGELFF
TRBV5-1 | 14 | CASSLGQNAGELFF
TRBV5-6 | 15 | CASSLGTGENTEAFF
TRBV19 | 14 | CASRSSGSLETQYF
TRBV4-2 | 14 | CASSLPGQGVGYTF
TRBV6-1 | 17 | CASSEGGRYSGANVLTF
TRBV19 | 15 | CASSIGQSPNNEQFF
TRBV29-1 | 12 | CSAPRGNGELFF
TRBV7-3 | 16 | CASSLSPQGNTDTQYF
TRBV29-1 | 14 | CSARRTNRNTEAFF
TRBV6-5 | 14 | CASSITRSNQPQHF
TRBV7-9 | 14 | CASSFGQGSAGYTF
TRBV29-1 | 13 | CSVDGTGQETQYF
TRBV18 | 14 | CASSPRQGTGELFF
TRBV5-1 | 12 | CASSSPTDTQYF
TRBV30 | 15 | CAWSGAGGVTGELFF
TRBV4-3 | 18 | CASSQEVWTGTGTYEQYF
TRBV28 | 15 | CASSPRDGKNTEAFF
TRBV7-6 | 12 | CASSLSNNEQFF
TRBV11-2 | 14 | CASSLTGGVSEAFF